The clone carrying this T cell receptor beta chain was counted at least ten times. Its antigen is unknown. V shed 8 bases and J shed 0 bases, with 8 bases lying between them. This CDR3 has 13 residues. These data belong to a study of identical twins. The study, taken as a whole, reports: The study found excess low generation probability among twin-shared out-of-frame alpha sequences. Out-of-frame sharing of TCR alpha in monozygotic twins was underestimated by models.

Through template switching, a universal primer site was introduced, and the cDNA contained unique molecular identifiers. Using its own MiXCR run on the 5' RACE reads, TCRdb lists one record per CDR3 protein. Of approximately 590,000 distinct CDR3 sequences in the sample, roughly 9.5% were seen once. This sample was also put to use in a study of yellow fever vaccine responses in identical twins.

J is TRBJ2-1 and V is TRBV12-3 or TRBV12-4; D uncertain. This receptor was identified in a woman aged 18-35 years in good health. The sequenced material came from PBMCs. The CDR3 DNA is TGTGCCAGCGCCACGGCCTCCTACAATGAGCAGTTCTTC. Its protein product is CASATASYNEQFF.